This T cell receptor beta chain was recovered during a study of breast tumors, draining lymph nodes, adjacent tissues. Study-level results: Findings are consistent with lymph node origin and intratumoral expansion of most tumor T cells. That most tumor T cells come from lymph nodes remained unproven. Compared with basal-like, luminal-like tumors shared significantly more repertoire with nontumor tissue. Tumor repertoires ranked between lymph nodes and nontumor tissue in diversity, with V and J gene preferences.

A single record per CDR3 protein comes from TCRdb applying MiXCR to the multiplex PCR reads. This repertoire shows some 110,000 distinct CDR3 sequences, around 30% found once; its top ten account for approximately 5%. Breast cancer patients provided tissue from their axillary draining lymph nodes. J was trimmed by 0 bases and V by 3 bases; bases with no gene match: 18. CDR1 is ENHRY and CDR2 is SYGVKD in the germline V gene. The CDR3 sequence is 22 residues long. This clonotype was seen many times. The antigen remains unidentified. Sequencing input: axillary lymph node tissue. This receptor was identified in a female donor with breast cancer. Some clones in this sample may be carry-over from other donors' samples. The chain combines TRBV10-3 with TRBJ1-6; 9 nucleotides line up with TRBD1. CDR3 DNA sequence: TGTGCCATCAGTGACGGAAAACAGGGGGCGAGAGGGACGAGCTCCTATAATTCACCCCTCCACTTT. Its translation: CAISDGKQGARGTSSYNSPLHF.